Listed below are T cell receptor beta chains from one sample, sequenced in a study of breast tumors, draining lymph nodes, adjacent tissues. MiXCR, applied by TCRdb to the multiplex PCR reads, yields one record per CDR3 protein. The data show 150,000 to 200,000 distinct CDR3 sequences, with about 33% seen just once and 3.5% to 4.5% held by the top ten. Sequences were obtained from axillary lymph node tissue. All receptors come from a female donor with breast cancer. Some clones in this sample may be carry-over from other donors' samples. CDR3s include the opening cysteine and the closing phenylalanine or tryptophan. A D gene is named only where the DNA matches it firmly. A clone size is listed for some rows: how often the clone was seen (once, few, many), or a class if it is expanded.

V gene: TRBV14; D gene: -; clone size: -; J gene: TRBJ1-1; CDR3 DNA: TGTGCCAGCAGCCAAGATATGACGGGGACTGAAGCTTTCTTT; CDR3 protein: CASSQDMTGTEAFF
V gene: TRBV9; D gene: -; clone size: many; J gene: TRBJ2-1; CDR3 DNA: TGTGCCAGCAGCCCCGATGCCTCTTCCTTTTACAATGAGCAGTTCTTC; CDR3 protein: CASSPDASSFYNEQFF
V gene: TRBV28; D gene: -; clone size: -; J gene: TRBJ1-2; CDR3 DNA: TGTGCCAGCAGTGTAGGACAGAGAGCCGGGGACTTC; CDR3 protein: CASSVGQRAGDF
V gene: TRBV6-2/TRBV6-3; D gene: TRBD1; clone size: -; J gene: TRBJ1-2; CDR3 DNA: TGTGCCAGCAGTTATAGCGGGACAGGGATGAATGGCTACACCTTC; CDR3 protein: CASSYSGTGMNGYTF
V gene: TRBV9; D gene: -; clone size: -; J gene: TRBJ1-1; CDR3 DNA: TGTGCCAGCAGGGTGGGTGGGGCCAGCACTGAAGCTTTCTTT; CDR3 protein: CASRVGGASTEAFF
V gene: TRBV7-9; D gene: TRBD1; clone size: -; J gene: TRBJ2-4; CDR3 DNA: TGTGCCAGCAGCTTAGGGGCCAGGGGACAGCTTGGCATTCAGTACTTC; CDR3 protein: CASSLGARGQLGIQYF
V gene: TRBV7-3; D gene: TRBD1; clone size: once; J gene: TRBJ2-5; CDR3 DNA: TGTGCCAGCGGATCAAACCGGGGACAGGGAGGGGAGACCCAGTACTTC; CDR3 protein: CASGSNRGQGGETQYF
V gene: TRBV5-8; D gene: TRBD2; clone size: -; J gene: TRBJ2-5; CDR3 DNA: TGTGCCAGCAGCTTGGCCCTGACTAGCGGGGGGGCAGCGGGAAAGACCCAGTACTTC; CDR3 protein: CASSLALTSGGAAGKTQYF
V gene: TRBV7-9; D gene: TRBD1; clone size: many; J gene: TRBJ2-7; CDR3 DNA: TGTGCCAGCAGCTACTCAACCGGGACAGAAAAGTACGAGCAGTACTTC; CDR3 protein: CASSYSTGTEKYEQYF
V gene: TRBV5-1; D gene: -; clone size: -; J gene: TRBJ2-2; CDR3 DNA: TGCGCCAGCAAAGGGATGGCCGGGGAGCTGTTTTTT; CDR3 protein: CASKGMAGELFF
V gene: TRBV19; D gene: TRBD1; clone size: many; J gene: TRBJ2-7; CDR3 DNA: TGTGCCAGTAGGCAGACAGGGACCTCTTACGAGCAGTACTTC; CDR3 protein: CASRQTGTSYEQYF
V gene: TRBV11-3; D gene: -; clone size: many; J gene: TRBJ2-2; CDR3 DNA: TGTGCCAGCAGCTTAGGAAAAGGGAGGTACAACACCGGGGAGCTGTTTTTT; CDR3 protein: CASSLGKGRYNTGELFF
V gene: TRBV12-3/TRBV12-4; D gene: -; clone size: -; J gene: TRBJ1-5; CDR3 DNA: TGTGCCAGCAGTTTGGGGGGGGGAGAGAGCAATCAGCCCCAGCATTTT; CDR3 protein: CASSLGGGESNQPQHF
V gene: TRBV7-3; D gene: -; clone size: once; J gene: TRBJ2-2; CDR3 DNA: TGTGCCAGCAGCTACGCAGGGAATTTAGGTGAGCTGTTTTTT; CDR3 protein: CASSYAGNLGELFF
V gene: TRBV19; D gene: TRBD2; clone size: many; J gene: TRBJ2-6; CDR3 DNA: TGTGCCAGTACTACTAGCGGGAGCGCCCGGCCTGGGGCCAACGTCCTGACTTTC; CDR3 protein: CASTTSGSARPGANVLTF
V gene: TRBV7-9; D gene: -; clone size: many; J gene: TRBJ1-2; CDR3 DNA: TGTGCCAGCAGCCTCCCTATCGGACCACATAACTATGGCTACACCTTC; CDR3 protein: CASSLPIGPHNYGYTF
V gene: TRBV12-3/TRBV12-4; D gene: TRBD1; clone size: -; J gene: TRBJ1-4; CDR3 DNA: TGTGCCAGCAGTGGGACAGGCGGAAAACTGTTTTTT; CDR3 protein: CASSGTGGKLFF
V gene: TRBV19; D gene: -; clone size: many; J gene: TRBJ2-2; CDR3 DNA: TGTGCCAGTAGTTCGTGGACAGTGGAGGTCACCGGGGAGCTGTTTTTT; CDR3 protein: CASSSWTVEVTGELFF
V gene: TRBV9; D gene: TRBD2; clone size: many; J gene: TRBJ2-7; CDR3 DNA: TGTGCCAGCAGTCTTCGGGGGGACTCCTACGAGCAGTACTTC; CDR3 protein: CASSLRGDSYEQYF
V gene: TRBV20-1; D gene: -; clone size: -; J gene: TRBJ1-3; CDR3 DNA: TGCAGTGCCAGTAGTACCAGGGTTCAGGGAAACACCATATATTTT; CDR3 protein: CSASSTRVQGNTIYF
V gene: TRBV11-2; D gene: TRBD2; clone size: -; J gene: TRBJ2-3; CDR3 DNA: TGTGCCAGCAGCTCCCAGGGAGGGGTCCCTAGCACAGATACGCAGTATTTT; CDR3 protein: CASSSQGGVPSTDTQYF
V gene: TRBV11-2; D gene: -; clone size: -; J gene: TRBJ2-7; CDR3 DNA: TGTGCCAGCAGCGTTAGTCTAGCGAGGACCTACGAGCAGTACTTC; CDR3 protein: CASSVSLARTYEQYF
V gene: TRBV7-9; D gene: -; clone size: many; J gene: TRBJ1-6; CDR3 DNA: TGTGCCAGCAGCGCAGGGGAGGGCCATAATTCACCCCTCCACTTT; CDR3 protein: CASSAGEGHNSPLHF
V gene: TRBV29-1; D gene: -; clone size: many; J gene: TRBJ1-3; CDR3 DNA: TGCAGCGTTAGGGGACACTCGATCTCTGGAAACACCATATATTTT; CDR3 protein: CSVRGHSISGNTIYF
V gene: TRBV12-3/TRBV12-4; D gene: TRBD2; clone size: many; J gene: TRBJ2-5; CDR3 DNA: TGTGCCAGCCGCCTCTCAGCGGGGGGGCTTTGGGTTCAAGAGACCCAGTACTTC; CDR3 protein: CASRLSAGGLWVQETQYF
V gene: TRBV6-6; D gene: TRBD2; clone size: many; J gene: TRBJ2-7; CDR3 DNA: TGTGCCAGCGCCATAAGGGCCGGCGGGGGAGATGGCGAGCAGTACTTC; CDR3 protein: CASAIRAGGGDGEQYF
V gene: TRBV4-1; D gene: -; clone size: many; J gene: TRBJ2-2; CDR3 DNA: TGCGCCAGCAGCCAATCAAGGGGCCCCGGGGAGCTGTTTTTT; CDR3 protein: CASSQSRGPGELFF
V gene: TRBV19; D gene: -; clone size: -; J gene: TRBJ2-5; CDR3 DNA: TGCGCCAGTAGCGCGATAACACCCCAAGAGACCCAGCACTTC; CDR3 protein: CASSAITPQETQHF
V gene: TRBV7-9; D gene: TRBD2; clone size: many; J gene: TRBJ2-1; CDR3 DNA: TGTGCCAGCAGGAAAGCCGGGACTAGCGGGAGGGCCGGTGAGCAGTTCTTC; CDR3 protein: CASRKAGTSGRAGEQFF
V gene: TRBV7-7; D gene: -; clone size: once; J gene: TRBJ2-1; CDR3 DNA: -; CDR3 protein: CASSFYICSARDPSVYGHEQFF
V gene: TRBV7-2; D gene: -; clone size: many; J gene: TRBJ1-4; CDR3 DNA: TGTGCCAGCAGCTTACGGTGGGGGCGCAGAAATGAAAAACTGTTTTTT; CDR3 protein: CASSLRWGRRNEKLFF
V gene: TRBV14; D gene: TRBD2; clone size: -; J gene: TRBJ2-5; CDR3 DNA: TGTGCCAGCAGCCAATTTTCTTCTAGCGGGGGTGAGACCCAGTACTTC; CDR3 protein: CASSQFSSSGGETQYF
V gene: TRBV7-9; D gene: -; clone size: many; J gene: TRBJ1-2; CDR3 DNA: TGTGCCAGCACCCCTCGGCCCCCAGGAGTTAACTATGGCTACACCTTC; CDR3 protein: CASTPRPPGVNYGYTF
V gene: TRBV3-2; D gene: -; clone size: -; J gene: TRBJ2-7; CDR3 DNA: TGCGCCAGCAGCCAAGATTCAGTGTTCTCCTACGAGCAGTACTTC; CDR3 protein: CASSQDSVFSYEQYF
V gene: TRBV5-6; D gene: TRBD1; clone size: many; J gene: TRBJ2-7; CDR3 DNA: TGTGCCAGCAGCCCGATAACAGGGGGATCTTCCGAGCAGTACTTC; CDR3 protein: CASSPITGGSSEQYF
V gene: TRBV19; D gene: TRBD1; clone size: -; J gene: TRBJ1-4; CDR3 DNA: TGTGCCAGTAGTTTCACAGGGGGCTTCGGTGAAAAACTGTTTTTT; CDR3 protein: CASSFTGGFGEKLFF
V gene: TRBV28; D gene: TRBD2; clone size: few; J gene: TRBJ2-7; CDR3 DNA: TGTGCCAGCAGTTCTCCCGGGGGGGGCCGCGAGCAGTACTTC; CDR3 protein: CASSSPGGGREQYF
V gene: TRBV5-5; D gene: TRBD1; clone size: -; J gene: TRBJ1-4; CDR3 DNA: TGTGCCAGCAGCTTGATACAGGGGGAGGAAAAACTGTTTTTT; CDR3 protein: CASSLIQGEEKLFF
V gene: TRBV12-3/TRBV12-4; D gene: TRBD1; clone size: -; J gene: TRBJ1-2; CDR3 DNA: TGTGCCAGCAGTTCCCGGACAGGGGTCTATGGCTACACCTTC; CDR3 protein: CASSSRTGVYGYTF
V gene: TRBV24-1; D gene: TRBD1; clone size: many; J gene: TRBJ2-1; CDR3 DNA: TGTGCCACCAGTGACCCCGGGACAGGGTCGAATGAGCAGTTCTTC; CDR3 protein: CATSDPGTGSNEQFF
V gene: TRBV10-3; D gene: TRBD1; clone size: many; J gene: TRBJ1-3; CDR3 DNA: TGTGCCATCAAGGGGGCTTCCTCTGGAAGCACCATATATTTT; CDR3 protein: CAIKGASSGSTIYF
V gene: TRBV12-3/TRBV12-4; D gene: -; clone size: many; J gene: TRBJ2-7; CDR3 DNA: TGTGCCAGCCCACGTCCCACGTCCAGAAAAACACCCTACGAGCAGTACTTC; CDR3 protein: CASPRPTSRKTPYEQYF
V gene: TRBV14; D gene: -; clone size: -; J gene: TRBJ1-5; CDR3 DNA: TGTGCCAGCAGCTCCAGAAGGGAGACCCAGCATTTT; CDR3 protein: CASSSRRETQHF
V gene: TRBV15; D gene: TRBD1; clone size: -; J gene: TRBJ1-4; CDR3 DNA: TGTGCCACCAGCAGAGCAGGGGGGGGGTGGGAAAAACTGTTTTTT; CDR3 protein: CATSRAGGGWEKLFF
V gene: TRBV7-2; D gene: -; clone size: -; J gene: TRBJ2-2; CDR3 DNA: TGTGCCAGCAGCCCCTTTTTAGGGGGGGCTGGGGAGCTGTTTTTT; CDR3 protein: CASSPFLGGAGELFF
V gene: TRBV2; D gene: -; clone size: many; J gene: TRBJ2-5; CDR3 DNA: TGTGCCAGCAGTGACAGGGGCTCTGGGACCCAGTACTTC; CDR3 protein: CASSDRGSGTQYF
V gene: TRBV2; D gene: TRBD1; clone size: -; J gene: TRBJ1-6; CDR3 DNA: TGTGCCGGCAGCGGAGGACAGGGAAATTCACCCCTCCACTTT; CDR3 protein: CAGSGGQGNSPLHF
V gene: TRBV19; D gene: -; clone size: -; J gene: TRBJ2-2; CDR3 DNA: TGTGCCAGTAGTATTTCCGGGGAGCTGTTTTTT; CDR3 protein: CASSISGELFF
V gene: TRBV24-1; D gene: -; clone size: -; J gene: TRBJ2-1; CDR3 DNA: TGTGCCACCAGTGATCCCCTCGGGCACTACAATGAGCAGTTCTTC; CDR3 protein: CATSDPLGHYNEQFF
V gene: TRBV12-3/TRBV12-4; D gene: -; clone size: many; J gene: TRBJ1-5; CDR3 DNA: TGTGCCAGCAGTCCCGAAACAGGACGTAGCAATCAGCCCCAGCATTTT; CDR3 protein: CASSPETGRSNQPQHF
V gene: TRBV10-3; D gene: -; clone size: -; J gene: TRBJ2-2; CDR3 DNA: TGCGCCATCAGTGAGTCGAAGGGGAGGGGGAACACCGGGGGGCTGTTTTTT; CDR3 protein: CAISESKGRGNTGGLFF
V gene: TRBV4-2; D gene: TRBD1; clone size: once; J gene: TRBJ1-4; CDR3 DNA: TGTGCCAGCAGCGGGGACAGAACCTCTGGAAAACTGTTTTTT; CDR3 protein: CASSGDRTSGKLFF
V gene: TRBV6-6; D gene: TRBD1; clone size: -; J gene: TRBJ2-5; CDR3 DNA: TGTGCCAGCAGCTATGGGACAGGGGGACTGAACCCCCAAGAGACCCAGTACTTC; CDR3 protein: CASSYGTGGLNPQETQYF
V gene: TRBV5-1; D gene: TRBD2; clone size: -; J gene: TRBJ2-5; CDR3 DNA: TGCGCCAGCAGCTTGGTACCCGGGACTAGCGGGGGAGAGACCCAGTACTTC; CDR3 protein: CASSLVPGTSGGETQYF
V gene: TRBV11-3; D gene: TRBD2; clone size: -; J gene: TRBJ2-1; CDR3 DNA: TGTGCCAGCAGCCAAGATACTAGCGTTGCCTACAATGAGCAGTTCTTC; CDR3 protein: CASSQDTSVAYNEQFF
V gene: TRBV6-2/TRBV6-3; D gene: -; clone size: few; J gene: TRBJ1-5; CDR3 DNA: TGTGCCAGCAGTCCACCAGCGTGGGGCAATCAGCCCCAGCATTTT; CDR3 protein: CASSPPAWGNQPQHF
V gene: TRBV7-7; D gene: -; clone size: many; J gene: TRBJ2-7; CDR3 DNA: TGTGCTAGCAGCATAGGGGGAGACGGGCAGTACTTC; CDR3 protein: CASSIGGDGQYF
V gene: TRBV19; D gene: -; clone size: -; J gene: TRBJ1-4; CDR3 DNA: TGTGCCAGTAGTAAGCCAGGAAAGCTCCTACGAGCAACTAATGAAAAACTGTTTTTT; CDR3 protein: CASSKPGKLLRATNEKLFF
V gene: TRBV30; D gene: -; clone size: many; J gene: TRBJ2-3; CDR3 DNA: TGTGCCTGGGAGACAGGTAGGGGAGATACGCAGTATTTT; CDR3 protein: CAWETGRGDTQYF
V gene: TRBV5-8; D gene: -; clone size: many; J gene: TRBJ2-7; CDR3 DNA: TGTGCCAGCAGCCCACGACCGGACCGACCCTACGAGCAGTACTTC; CDR3 protein: CASSPRPDRPYEQYF